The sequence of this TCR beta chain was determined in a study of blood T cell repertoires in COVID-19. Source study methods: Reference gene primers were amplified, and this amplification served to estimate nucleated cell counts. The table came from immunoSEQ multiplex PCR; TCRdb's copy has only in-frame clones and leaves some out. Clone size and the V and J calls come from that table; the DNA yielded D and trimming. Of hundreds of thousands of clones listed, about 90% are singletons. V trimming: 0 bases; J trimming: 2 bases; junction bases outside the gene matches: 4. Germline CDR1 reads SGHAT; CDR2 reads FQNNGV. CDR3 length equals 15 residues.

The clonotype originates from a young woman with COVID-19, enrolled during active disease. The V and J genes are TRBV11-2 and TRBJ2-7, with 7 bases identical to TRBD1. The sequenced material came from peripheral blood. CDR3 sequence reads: CASSLEPGGTYEQYF. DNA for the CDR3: TGTGCCAGCAGCTTAGAGCCAGGGGGAACCTACGAGCAGTACTTC.